What follows are 7 T cell receptor beta chains derived from one specimen sequenced in a study of control samples from healthy donors and cancer patients. Sequenced by immunoSEQ multiplex PCR; TCRdb stores in-frame clones only, minus some. The table has approximately 170,000 clones, about nine tenths seen once. Material: blood. These receptors all come from a woman aged 25-40 years in good health.

The V and J genes are TRBV6-1 and TRBJ1-4; 10 nucleotides agree with TRBD1. Germline V gene sequence: CDR1 MNHNS, CDR2 SASEGT. Losses at the gene ends were 3 bases for V and 8 bases for J; bases not matched to a gene: 3. The CDR3 is 14 residues long. CDR3: CASSEDRGREKLFF. DNA for the CDR3: TGTGCCAGCAGTGAGGACAGGGGGAGGGAAAAACTGTTTTTT.

This rearrangement joins TRBV5-1 to TRBJ1-2; D gene uncertain. The CDR3 runs to 11 residues. Per germline, CDR1 SGHRS and CDR2 YFSETQ. The V gene lost 4 bases and the J gene lost 6 bases, with 7 bases spanning the gap. The CDR3 loop reads CASSPGDGYTF. Here the CDR3 DNA reads TGCGCCAGCAGCCCCGGAGATGGCTACACCTTC.

CDR3 sequence (DNA): TGCGCCAGCAGCCAAGATCTACTGGGGTCCTCTGGAAACACCATATATTTT. Its protein is CASSQDLLGSSGNTIYF. This chain connects TRBV4-3 to TRBJ1-3; D gene unclear. From germline, CDR1 is LGHNA and CDR2 YSLEER. This CDR3 has 17 residues. V lost 0 bases and J lost 0, with 12 bases in between.

J is TRBJ1-1 and V is TRBV28, with a possible D match to TRBD1 (6 bases). The CDR3 is 13 amino acids. In germline, CDR1 is MDHEN, CDR2 SYDVKM. Trimming removed 4 bases at V and 7 bases at J, with 13 bases between. CDR3 region: CASSSLQGGEAFF. In nucleotides, the CDR3 is TGTGCCAGCAGTTCTTTACAGGGAGGTGAAGCTTTCTTT. The full variable domain, rest sourced from reference TRBV28 and TRBJ1-1, is DVKVTQSSRYLVKRTGEKVFLECVQDMDHENMFWYRQDPGLGLRLIYFSYDVKMKEKGDIPEGYSVSREKKERFSLILESASTNQTSMYLCASSSLQGGEAFFGQGTRLTVV.

This chain uses TRBV7-3 with TRBJ1-2; D may be TRBD1 (5 bases). The V end lost 3 bases, the J end lost 4 bases, and 15 bases lay between the germline ends. In germline, CDR1 is SGHTA, CDR2 FQGTGA. This CDR3 has 15 amino acids. CDR3 residues: CASSFGGDRLYGYTF. CDR3 bases: TGTGCCAGCAGCTTTGGGGGAGACAGACTCTATGGCTACACCTTC.

The genes are TRBV7-3 and TRBJ1-1; D perhaps matches TRBD1 (6 bases). Germline V gives CDR1 SGHTA, CDR2 FQGTGA. The CDR3 contains 14 residues. Between the trimmed V and J ends, which lost 5 bases and 4 bases, there was a span of 14 bases. CDR3 in amino acids: CASSPGGAGTEAFF. Here the CDR3 DNA reads TGTGCCAGCAGCCCGGGGGGGGCCGGCACTGAAGCTTTCTTT.

The chain has TRBV9 and TRBJ2-7, with a weak D call TRBD1 (6 bases). CDR3 length: 14 amino acids. Trimming stripped 4 bases from V and 5 bases from J, with 16 bases between. CDR1 is SGDLS and CDR2 is YYNGEE in the germline V gene. The CDR3 DNA follows: TGTGCCAGCAGCCCCCGCTGGACAGTTCACGAGCAGTACTTC. Protein sequence: CASSPRWTVHEQYF.